Listed here are 15 T cell receptor beta chains from one sample, sequenced in a study of blood T cell repertoires in COVID-19. Assay used: immunoSEQ multiplex PCR; TCRdb lists only in-frame clones, some missing. Of about 98,000 clones in the sample, approximately 82% are singletons; the top ten hold approximately 4%. Sequenced input: peripheral blood. The receptors stem from a man aged 60 to 69 with acute or convalescent COVID-19.

The chain employs TRBV5-1 and TRBJ1-1, with 8 bases identical to TRBD1. The CDR3 spans 14 residues. CDR1 and CDR2 (germline): SGHRS, YFSETQ. V shed 4 bases, J shed 3 bases, and the junction held 5 bases outside the gene matches. The DNA of the CDR3 is TGCGCCAGCAGCGGCCCGGACAGGGACACTGAAGCTTTCTTT. Protein product: CASSGPDRDTEAFF.

This chain connects TRBV30 to TRBJ2-3; TRBD1 matches 8 bases. The V segment lost 3 bases and the J segment 4 bases; nucleotides outside the gene matches: 9. Per the germline V gene, CDR1 is GTSNPN and CDR2 is SVGIG (reference sequence). This CDR3 is built from 15 residues. Here the CDR3 DNA reads TGTGCCTGGAGCCTTAAACAGGGGGATCCAGATACGCAGTATTTT. Translated, it gives CAWSLKQGDPDTQYF.

V is TRBV3-1 (or the pseudogene TRBV3-2) and J is TRBJ1-5; 7 nucleotides line up with TRBD1. V gave up 1 base and J gave up 5 bases; unmatched junction bases: 5. The CDR3 loop spans 15 amino acids. CDR1 is LGHDT and CDR2 is YNNKEL in the germline V gene (reference sequence). The DNA of the CDR3 is TGTGCCAGCAGCCAAGCGGGACAGATCCATCAGCCCCAGCATTTT. Amino acids: CASSQAGQIHQPQHF.

This chain links TRBV11-3 with TRBJ1-3; a weak D match, TRBD1 (6 bases). V was pared by 3 bases and J by 2 bases, with 8 bases between. The CDR3 consists of 14 residues. Germline loops: CDR1 SGHNT, CDR2 YENEEA. DNA for the CDR3: TGTGCCAGCAGCTTTGACAGGACTGGAAACACCATATATTTT. Its translation is CASSFDRTGNTIYF. Together with reference TRBV11-3 and TRBJ1-3, the CDR3 gives the full variable domain: EAGVVQSPRYKIIEKKQPVAFWCNPISGHNTLYWYLQNLGQGPELLIRYENEEAVDDSQLPKDRFSAERLKGVDSTLKIQPAELGDSAVYLCASSFDRTGNTIYFGEGSWLTVV.

The rearrangement joins TRBV14 to TRBJ1-2; TRBD1 matches 11 bases. Germline V CDR1 and CDR2: SGHDN, FVKESK. The CDR3 covers 14 residues. J lost 10 bases, V lost 4 bases, and 8 bases had no gene match. In nucleotides, the CDR3 is TGTGCCAGCAGCCCAAGGGGACAGGGGGGGGACTACACCTTC. As protein: CASSPRGQGGDYTF.

This sequence joins TRBV15 and TRBJ1-5, with D perhaps TRBD1 (5 bases). V was clipped by 3 bases and J by 0 bases, with 9 bases between them. The CDR3 has 15 amino acids. CDR1 is LNHNV, CDR2 YYDKDF, per germline (reference sequence). The CDR3 spells CATSRTVYSNQPQHF. The DNA for the CDR3 is TGTGCCACCAGCAGGACAGTATATAGCAATCAGCCCCAGCATTTT.

This rearrangement joins TRBV12-5 to TRBJ1-4; the match to TRBD1 covers 9 bases. V shed 4 bases, J shed 5 bases, and the junction held 2 bases outside the gene matches. CDR3 length equals 14 residues. CDR1 is LGHNT and CDR2 is FRNRAP in the germline V gene. CDR3 loop: CASGSGTGNEKLFF. In nucleotides, the CDR3 is TGTGCTAGTGGTTCAGGGACAGGGAATGAAAAACTGTTTTTT. The whole variable domain, filled in from reference TRBV12-5 and TRBJ1-4, reads DARVTQTPRHKVTEMGQEVTMRCQPILGHNTVFWYRQTMMQGLELLAYFRNRAPLDDSGMPKDRFSAEMPDATLATLKIQPSEPRDSAVYFCASGSGTGNEKLFFGSGTQLSVL.

The V gene is TRBV18, the J gene TRBJ1-1; TRBD1 agrees at 9 bases. Germline V gene data show CDR1 as KGHSH and CDR2 as LQKENI. This CDR3 has 14 amino acids. The junction had 3 bases not matched to a gene; V was cut back by 3 bases and J by 4 bases. The CDR3 region has the DNA TGTGCCAGCTCACCCGGGACAGGGACCACTGAAGCTTTCTTT. Amino acid sequence: CASSPGTGTTEAFF.

V is TRBV11-3 and J is TRBJ2-7; D is possibly TRBD2 (5 bases). Trimming shortened V by 4 bases and J by 4 bases, and 8 bases separated the two germline ends. Germline CDR1 and CDR2: SGHNT and YENEEA. This CDR3 comprises 12 residues. CDR3 residues: CASSYGLYEQYV. CDR3 nucleotide sequence: TGTGCCAGCAGCTACGGACTTTACGAGCAGTACGTC.

This chain joins TRBV29-1 and TRBJ1-1, with D tentatively TRBD1 (6 bases). This CDR3 spans 13 amino acids. Germline CDR1 reads SQVTM; CDR2 reads ANQGSEA. Trimming stripped 6 bases from V and 5 bases from J, with 16 bases between. The DNA for the CDR3 is TGCAGCGTATGGGGGGGCTGGGGGACTGAAGCTTTCTTT. Its translation: CSVWGGWGTEAFF.

This chain uses TRBV14 with TRBJ1-2; perhaps TRBD1 as D (6 bases). The V gene's germline CDR1 is SGHDN and CDR2 FVKESK. The CDR3 runs 18 residues. V was trimmed by 2 bases and J by 4 bases, leaving 23 bases between them. The CDR3 DNA sequence: TGTGCCAGCAGCCAACAGGGGATCCGACAGCGCTCCCTCTATGGCTACACCTTC. Its protein product is CASSQQGIRQRSLYGYTF.

The chain couples TRBV24-1 to TRBJ1-2; D is ambiguous. Trimming shortened V by 3 bases and J by 8 bases, and 9 bases separated the two germline ends. From germline, CDR1 is KGHDR and CDR2 SFDVKD. The length of the CDR3 is 12 residues. The CDR3 region is CATSDPSGGYTF. CDR3 DNA sequence: TGTGCCACCAGTGATCCCTCGGGGGGCTACACCTTC.

The chain links TRBV7-9 to TRBJ1-4, with a tentative D call TRBD1 (5 bases). The V gene lost 3 bases and the J gene lost 0 bases, with 11 bases spanning the gap. The CDR3 totals 16 residues. CDR1 and CDR2 from the germline V gene are SEHNR and FQNEAQ (reference sequence). CDR3 residues: CASSLGRVATNEKLFF. CDR3 DNA sequence: TGTGCCAGCAGCTTGGGCAGGGTTGCAACTAATGAAAAACTGTTTTTT. Full variable domain (outside the CDR3, taken from reference TRBV7-9 and TRBJ1-4): DTGVSQNPRHKITKRGQNVTFRCDPISEHNRLYWYRQTLGQGPEFLTYFQNEAQLEKSRLLSDRFSAERPKGSFSTLEIQRTEQGDSAMYLCASSLGRVATNEKLFFGSGTQLSVL.

V is TRBV18 and J is TRBJ1-1; the D is unclear. Germline V lookup: CDR1 KGHSH, CDR2 LQKENI. Trimming pared 3 bases from V and 11 bases from J, leaving 16 bases between. The CDR3 length is 13 residues. CDR3 protein: CASSPGQEVYAFF. The CDR3, as DNA: TGTGCCAGCTCACCCGGGCAGGAGGTTTACGCTTTCTTT.

DNA of the CDR3: TGTGCCAGCAGCTTAGCCTCCTCTAGGACTGAAGCTTTCTTT. Translation gives CASSLASSRTEAFF. The J gene is TRBJ1-1, the V gene TRBV11-2, with no clear D. CDR3 size: 14 residues. Germline CDR1 SGHAT, CDR2 FQNNGV. V was cut by 1 base and J by 5 bases, with 11 bases left in between.